These 5 T cell receptor beta chains originate from one sample sequenced in a study of PD-1 blockade in classical Hodgkin lymphoma. Time point reported: cycle 4 day 1 (C4D1), after 6 weeks of nivolumab. Following autologous stem cell transplantation, relapse occurred in every patient, and exposure to brentuximab vedotin varied. The data were produced by immunoSEQ multiplex PCR, yet TCRdb's version contains in-frame clones alone and is incomplete. The repertoire includes 25,000 to 35,000 clones, approximately 65% of them detected once, and 3.9% sits in the top ten. Sequences were derived from peripheral blood mononuclear cells (PBMCs), sampled before the fourth cycle of nivolumab. The receptors shown here come from a human donor with classical Hodgkin lymphoma.

CDR3 in DNA: TGTGCCAGCAGCTACTCCCGGACAGCGAACACTGAAGCTTTCTTT. As protein: CASSYSRTANTEAFF. The chain carries TRBV27 and TRBJ1-1, with D perhaps matching TRBD1 (6 bases). Between the trimmed V and J ends, which lost 6 bases and 1 base, there was a span of 15 bases. The CDR3 is made up of 15 amino acids. Per the germline V gene, CDR1 is MNHEY and CDR2 is SMNVEV (reference sequence).

Only one count was recorded for this clone. V gene TRBV6-6 combines with J gene TRBJ2-7, with 9 bases identical to TRBD2. Trimming at V came to 4 bases and at J to 6 bases, leaving 10 bases not matched to a gene. Germline V gives CDR1 MNHNY, CDR2 SVGAGI (reference sequence). This CDR3 region has 15 residues. The CDR3 protein is CASSFSGGAPSEQYF. Written as DNA, the CDR3 is TGTGCCAGCAGTTTTAGCGGGGGCGCCCCCTCCGAGCAGTACTTC.

There are a few counts of this clone. The chain links TRBV10-3 to TRBJ2-7; 7 bases agree with TRBD1. Per the germline V gene, CDR1 is ENHRY and CDR2 is SYGVKD. V was pared by 11 bases and J by 4 bases, with 8 bases of the junction left unmatched. The CDR3 covers 12 residues. The CDR3 sequence is CAVRQGTYEQYF. The CDR3 nucleotides read TGTGCCGTCCGACAGGGAACTTACGAGCAGTACTTC.

V is TRBV7-3 and J is TRBJ2-3; D is ambiguous. This CDR3 is 12 amino acids long. V lost 6 bases and J 2 bases, leaving 6 bases between the germline ends. Per germline, CDR1 SGHTA and CDR2 FQGTGA. The CDR3 is CASRGYTDTQYF. CDR3 coding DNA: TGTGCCAGCAGGGGTTACACAGATACGCAGTATTTT.

This clone was detected a few times. The J gene is TRBJ2-5, the V gene TRBV4-3; D is unclear. Germline V gene sequence: CDR1 LGHNA, CDR2 YSLEER. This CDR3 spans 15 amino acids. V shed 0 bases and J shed 6 bases, with 14 bases lying between them. The CDR3 protein is CASSQDWSGKKTQYF. The CDR3 bases are TGCGCCAGCAGCCAAGATTGGTCAGGAAAGAAGACCCAGTACTTC.